The 20 T cell receptor beta chains in this list originate from one sample, sequenced in a study of CD8+CD57+ T cells in acquired aplastic anemia. Using genomic DNA as the template, TCR beta VDJ and CDR3 profiling was carried out. TCRdb re-called the reads with MiXCR, one entry per CDR3 protein. The sample records more than 40,000 distinct CDR3 sequences, approximately 72% being singletons. Sequenced: sorted CD4+, CD8+, or CD8+CD57+ T cells (not recorded which) from PBMCs. The receptors come from a human donor in good health, serving as a control.

The rearrangement uses TRBV2 and TRBJ1-1; 9 nucleotides align to TRBD1. Trimming removed 7 bases from V and 4 bases from J; junction bases left unmatched: 7. The germline CDR1 and CDR2 sequences are SNHLY and FYNNEI. The CDR3 length is 14 residues. The CDR3 DNA sequence: TGTGCCAGCATCTCCAGGGACAGGGCCACTGAAGCTTTCTTT. Its protein product is CASISRDRATEAFF.

V usage is TRBV7-2 and J usage is TRBJ1-2; TRBD1 aligns across 9 bases. V dropped 5 bases and J dropped 2; count of bases not matched to a gene: 6. The CDR3 is made up of 15 amino acids. Germline-derived CDR1 and CDR2 are SGHTA and FQGNSA. The CDR3 DNA is TGTGCCAGCAGCGCAGACAGGGGGAGGAACTATGGCTACACCTTC. Protein product: CASSADRGRNYGYTF.

The chain carries TRBV20-1 and TRBJ2-7, with D perhaps TRBD1 (8 bases). Germline CDR1 is DFQATT and CDR2 is SNEGSKA (reference sequence). The V end was cut by 6 bases, the J end by 2 bases, with 17 bases between. The CDR3 sequence is 14 residues long. CDR3 coding DNA: TGCAGTGCCTTGGGGGGGACAGGAGCCTACGAGCAGTACTTC. This gives the protein CSALGGTGAYEQYF.

By share, this clonotype ranks as medium-sized. The chain uses TRBV20-1 and TRBJ2-3; 12 bases map to TRBD1. V gave up 3 bases and J gave up 5 bases; unmatched junction bases: 3. CDR1 and CDR2 from the germline V gene are DFQATT and SNEGSKA (reference sequence). The CDR3 is 14 residues long. The CDR3 loop reads CSASGDRGRDTQYF. CDR3 bases: TGCAGTGCTAGCGGGGACAGGGGGCGAGATACGCAGTATTTT.

The sample holds a few counts of this clonotype. The chain has TRBV25-1 and TRBJ2-7; 8 bases fit TRBD1. Germline trimming cut 3 bases from V and 3 bases from J; bases unmatched to any gene: 7. The CDR3 is 15 amino acids. Germline lookup yields CDR1 MGHDK and CDR2 SYGVNS. CDR3: CASSDPGGQGYEQYF. The CDR3, as DNA: TGTGCCAGCAGTGACCCCGGTGGACAGGGCTACGAGCAGTACTTC.

In DNA form, the CDR3 reads TGTGCCAGTAGTGATTGGGACAGGCCCGACTATGGCTACACCTTC. This encodes CASSDWDRPDYGYTF. The rearrangement links TRBV19 to TRBJ1-2, with 8 bases lining up with TRBD1. Losses at the gene ends were 5 bases for V and 3 bases for J; bases not matched to a gene: 8. The CDR3 has 15 residues. Germline V lookup: CDR1 LNHDA, CDR2 SQIVND (reference sequence). Supplemented by reference TRBV19 and TRBJ1-2, the full variable domain reads DGGITQSPKYLFRKEGQNVTLSCEQNLNHDAMYWYRQDPGQGLRLIYYSQIVNDFQKGDIAEGYSVSREKKESFPLTVTSAQKNPTAFYLCASSDWDRPDYGYTFGSGTRLTVV.

The gene calls are TRBV25-1 and TRBJ1-6, with D unclear. V lost 6 bases and J 8 bases, leaving 14 bases between the germline ends. CDR3 length: 14 residues. CDR1 is MGHDK and CDR2 is SYGVNS in the germline V gene. The CDR3 DNA reads TGTGCCAGCAGGGATGAGGTGTTTTATTCACCCCTCCACTTT. Translation gives CASRDEVFYSPLHF.

The chain couples TRBV14 to TRBJ2-6, with 7 nucleotides matching TRBD1. The J segment lost 0 bases and the V segment lost 4 bases, leaving 9 bases of the junction unmatched. This CDR3 region has 18 residues. Germline lookup yields CDR1 SGHDN and CDR2 FVKESK. The CDR3 loop is CASSPLRTGRSGANVLTF. The CDR3 region has the DNA TGTGCCAGCAGCCCATTAAGGACAGGTCGCTCTGGGGCCAACGTCCTGACTTTC.

The chain recombines TRBV10-3 with TRBJ2-7, with D perhaps matching TRBD1 (6 bases). The CDR3 sequence is 13 residues long. The V gene lost 10 bases and the J gene lost 0 bases, with 13 bases spanning the gap. CDR1 is ENHRY, CDR2 SYGVKD, per germline. CDR3 DNA: TGTGCCACAGAGGGCAGGGGCTCCTACGAGCAGTACTTC. The encoded protein is CATEGRGSYEQYF.

CDR3 DNA sequence: TGTGCCACCAGTGATTTTCGGACAGCAGAGACCCAGTACTTC. This sequence encodes CATSDFRTAETQYF. The rearrangement uses TRBV24-1 and TRBJ2-5; TRBD1 might be the D (6 bases). V lost 1 base and J lost 4, with 9 bases in between. Germline lookup yields CDR1 KGHDR and CDR2 SFDVKD. This CDR3 is 14 amino acids long.

The chain links TRBV7-9 to TRBJ2-5, with a tentative D call TRBD1 (5 bases). This CDR3 has 14 residues. CDR1 and CDR2 from the germline V gene are SEHNR and FQNEAQ (reference sequence). The V end was cut by 6 bases, the J end by 2 bases, with 13 bases between. The CDR3 sequence: CASRPPGSQETQYF. The CDR3 DNA reads as TGTGCCAGCAGGCCCCCAGGGTCGCAAGAGACCCAGTACTTC.

The chain combines TRBV5-1 with TRBJ2-2, with 8 positions matching TRBD1. This CDR3 comprises 17 residues. Germline CDR1 and CDR2: SGHRS and YFSETQ. After removal of 4 bases from V and 2 bases from J, the junction contained 10 bases not matched to a gene. This CDR3 is CASSPTPQGANTGELFF. The CDR3 DNA reads as TGCGCCAGCAGCCCGACTCCGCAGGGGGCTAACACCGGGGAGCTGTTTTTT.

V usage is TRBV19 and J usage is TRBJ1-3; 8 bases line up with TRBD1. The V and J ends lost 8 bases and 0 bases, in that order; junction bases with no gene match: 3. Looked up from germline, CDR1 is LNHDA and CDR2 is SQIVND (reference sequence). There are 14 residues in the CDR3. The CDR3 here is CASGQGSSGNTIYF. Here the CDR3 DNA reads TGTGCCAGTGGACAGGGAAGCTCTGGAAACACCATATATTTT.

The count of this clonotype is one. The chain has TRBV15 and TRBJ2-1; a possible D gene is TRBD2 (5 bases). V lost 5 bases to trimming and J lost 13 bases, with 15 bases between them. Germline-derived CDR1 and CDR2 are LNHNV and YYDKDF (reference sequence). The CDR3 totals 12 residues. CDR3 residues: CATSPGLASQFF. The CDR3 DNA reads as TGTGCCACCAGCCCCGGACTGGCCTCCCAGTTCTTC.

The chain recombines TRBV7-2 with TRBJ1-1; maybe TRBD1 (6 bases). Germline V gene sequence: CDR1 SGHTA, CDR2 FQGNSA. The length of the CDR3 is 12 residues. V lost 2 bases to trimming and J lost 5 bases, with 6 bases between them. Written as DNA, the CDR3 is TGTGCCAGCAGCTTAACAGGGACTGAAGCTTTCTTT. The encoded protein is CASSLTGTEAFF.

The rearrangement uses TRBV7-2 and TRBJ1-5, with 8 bases identical to TRBD1. With V trimmed by 5 bases and J by 7 bases, 7 bases remained unmatched. The CDR3 consists of 14 residues. CDR1 and CDR2 (germline): SGHTA, FQGNSA. The CDR3 protein is CASSVGTGYQPQHF. CDR3 nucleotide sequence: TGTGCCAGCAGCGTCGGGACAGGATACCAGCCCCAGCATTTT.

The chain has TRBV9 and TRBJ2-3; tentatively, D is TRBD1 (6 bases). V lost 2 bases and J lost 0, with 10 bases in between. The CDR3 is 15 residues long. Germline V gene lookup returns CDR1 SGDLS and CDR2 YYNGEE. CDR3 bases: TGTGCCAGCAGCGTTGCAGGGGAGAGCACAGATACGCAGTATTTT. Translating it yields CASSVAGESTDTQYF. Drawing the rest from reference TRBV9 and TRBJ2-3, the complete variable domain is DSGVTQTPKHLITATGQRVTLRCSPRSGDLSVYWYQQSLDQGLQFLIQYYNGEERAKGNILERFSAQQFPDLHSELNLSSLELGDSALYFCASSVAGESTDTQYFGPGTRLTVL.

This chain connects TRBV7-8 to TRBJ1-1; no clear D gene. The CDR3 contains 14 residues. Germline values: CDR1 SGHVS, CDR2 FQNEAQ. V was trimmed by 6 bases and J by 0 bases, leaving 11 bases between them. The CDR3, as DNA: TGTGCCAGCAGTCTACAGTTACTGAACACTGAAGCTTTCTTT. Protein product: CASSLQLLNTEAFF. Drawing the rest from reference TRBV7-8 and TRBJ1-1, the complete variable domain is GAGVSQSPRYKVAKRGQDVALRCDPISGHVSLFWYQQALGQGPEFLTYFQNEAQLDKSGLPSDRFFAERPEGSVSTLKIQRTQQEDSAVYLCASSLQLLNTEAFFGQGTRLTVV.

This chain joins TRBV12-3 or TRBV12-4 and TRBJ1-2; D might be TRBD1 (5 bases). The CDR3 runs 14 residues. V was cut by 5 bases and J by 8 bases, with 18 bases left in between. The CDR3 nucleotides read TGTGCCAGCAGTCGTCGAAGCGGGGGGGAGGGCTACACCTTC. Encoded protein: CASSRRSGGEGYTF.

This clonotype has a count of ten or more. The chain links TRBV5-4 to TRBJ2-2; D ambiguous. This CDR3 spans 15 amino acids. Germline assignment: CDR1 SGHNT and CDR2 YYREEE (reference sequence). V lost 4 bases to trimming and J lost 6 bases, with 16 bases between them. CDR3 sequence: CASSGFSVRPGELFF. The CDR3 DNA is TGTGCCAGCAGCGGCTTCAGTGTAAGGCCCGGGGAGCTGTTTTTT. The full variable domain, completed using reference TRBV5-4 and TRBJ2-2, is ETGVTQSPTHLIKTRGQQVTLRCSSQSGHNTVSWYQQALGQGPQFIFQYYREEENGRGNFPPRFSGLQFPNYSSELNVNALELDDSALYLCASSGFSVRPGELFFGEGSRLTVL.